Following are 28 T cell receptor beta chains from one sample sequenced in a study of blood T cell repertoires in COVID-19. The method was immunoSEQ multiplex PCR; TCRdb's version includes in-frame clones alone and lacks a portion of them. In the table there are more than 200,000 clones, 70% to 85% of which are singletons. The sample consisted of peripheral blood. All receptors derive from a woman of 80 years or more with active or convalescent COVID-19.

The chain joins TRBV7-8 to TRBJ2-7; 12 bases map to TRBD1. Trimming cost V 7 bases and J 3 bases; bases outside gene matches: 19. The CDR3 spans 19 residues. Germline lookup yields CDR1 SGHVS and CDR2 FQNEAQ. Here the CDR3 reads CASTPAGQGAGARGYEQYF. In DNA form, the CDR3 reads TGTGCCAGCACCCCTGCGGGACAGGGGGCAGGGGCGCGTGGCTACGAGCAGTACTTC.

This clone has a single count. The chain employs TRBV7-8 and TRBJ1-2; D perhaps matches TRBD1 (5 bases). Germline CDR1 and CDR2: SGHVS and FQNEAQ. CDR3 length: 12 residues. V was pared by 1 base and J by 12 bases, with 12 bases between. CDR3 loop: CASSLVSQGHTF. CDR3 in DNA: TGTGCCAGCAGCTTAGTATCGCAGGGCCACACCTTC.

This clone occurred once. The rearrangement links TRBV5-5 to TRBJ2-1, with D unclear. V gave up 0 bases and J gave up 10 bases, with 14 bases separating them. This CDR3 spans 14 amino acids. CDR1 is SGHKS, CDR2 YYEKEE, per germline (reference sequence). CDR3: CASSLGLVDGEQFF. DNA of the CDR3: TGTGCCAGCAGCTTGGGACTGGTAGACGGAGAGCAGTTCTTC.

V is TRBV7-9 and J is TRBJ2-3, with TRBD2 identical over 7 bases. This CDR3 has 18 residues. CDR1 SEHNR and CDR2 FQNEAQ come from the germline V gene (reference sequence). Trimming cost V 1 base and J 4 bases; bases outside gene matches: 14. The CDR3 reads CASSLVFKAGVTPDTQYF. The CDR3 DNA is TGTGCCAGCAGCTTAGTTTTTAAGGCGGGAGTCACCCCAGATACGCAGTATTTT.

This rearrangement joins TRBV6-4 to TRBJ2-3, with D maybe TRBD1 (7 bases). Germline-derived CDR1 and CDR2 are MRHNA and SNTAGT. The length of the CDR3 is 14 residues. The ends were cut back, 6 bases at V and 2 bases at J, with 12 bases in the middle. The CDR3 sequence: CASSRQGLTDTQYF. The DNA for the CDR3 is TGTGCCAGCAGCCGACAGGGACTCACAGATACGCAGTATTTT.

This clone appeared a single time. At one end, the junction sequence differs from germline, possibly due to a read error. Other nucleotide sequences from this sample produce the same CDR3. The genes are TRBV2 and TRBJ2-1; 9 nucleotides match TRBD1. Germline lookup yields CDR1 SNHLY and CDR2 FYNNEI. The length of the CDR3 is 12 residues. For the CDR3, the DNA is TGTGCCAGCCGTGACAGGGGGAATGAGCAGTTCTTC. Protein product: CASRDRGNEQFF.

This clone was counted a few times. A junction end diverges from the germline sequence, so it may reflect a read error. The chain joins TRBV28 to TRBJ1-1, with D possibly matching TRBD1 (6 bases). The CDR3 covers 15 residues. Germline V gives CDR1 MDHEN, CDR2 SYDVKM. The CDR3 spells CASSLYPQGNPEAFF. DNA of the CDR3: TGTGCCAGCAGTTTATACCCCCAGGGGAACCCTGAAGCTTTCTTT.

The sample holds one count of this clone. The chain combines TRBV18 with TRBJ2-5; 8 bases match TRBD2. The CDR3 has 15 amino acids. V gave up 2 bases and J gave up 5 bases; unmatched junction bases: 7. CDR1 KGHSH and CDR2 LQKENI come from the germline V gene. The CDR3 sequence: CASSPGGGPSETQYF. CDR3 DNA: TGTGCCAGCTCACCAGGCGGGGGGCCAAGCGAGACCCAGTACTTC.

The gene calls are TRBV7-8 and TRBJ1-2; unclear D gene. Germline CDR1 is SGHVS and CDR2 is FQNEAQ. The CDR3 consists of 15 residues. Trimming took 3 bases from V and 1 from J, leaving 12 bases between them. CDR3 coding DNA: TGTGCCAGCAGCTTTTTAGGACTCAGTAACTATGGCTACACCTTC. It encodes CASSFLGLSNYGYTF.

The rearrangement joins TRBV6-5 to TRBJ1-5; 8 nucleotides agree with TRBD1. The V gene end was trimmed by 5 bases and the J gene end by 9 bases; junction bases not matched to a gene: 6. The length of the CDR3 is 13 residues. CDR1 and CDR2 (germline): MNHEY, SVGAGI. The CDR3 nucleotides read TGTGCCAGCAGTCCGGGACAGGCGTTGCCCCAGCATTTT. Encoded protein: CASSPGQALPQHF.

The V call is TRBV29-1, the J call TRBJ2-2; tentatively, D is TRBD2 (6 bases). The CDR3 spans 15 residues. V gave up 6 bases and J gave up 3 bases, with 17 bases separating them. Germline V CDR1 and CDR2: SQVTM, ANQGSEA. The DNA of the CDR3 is TGCAGCGTCCCAGCGGGCTCATGGGACACCGGGGAGCTGTTTTTT. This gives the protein CSVPAGSWDTGELFF.

DNA for the CDR3: TGTGCCAGCAGTAAGGGACTAGCGGACTACAATGAGCAGTTCTTC. Its translation is CASSKGLADYNEQFF. V gene TRBV2 combines with J gene TRBJ2-1; 11 bases fit TRBD2. CDR3 length: 15 residues. CDR1 SNHLY and CDR2 FYNNEI come from the germline V gene. The trim removed 5 bases at V and 3 bases at J, leaving 3 bases unmatched.

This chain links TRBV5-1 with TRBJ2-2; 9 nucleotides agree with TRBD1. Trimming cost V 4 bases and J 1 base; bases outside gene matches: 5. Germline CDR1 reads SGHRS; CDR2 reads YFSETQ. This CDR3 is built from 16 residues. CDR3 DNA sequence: TGCGCCAGCAGCCCCCAGGGACAGGGGAACACCGGGGAGCTGTTTTTT. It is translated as CASSPQGQGNTGELFF.

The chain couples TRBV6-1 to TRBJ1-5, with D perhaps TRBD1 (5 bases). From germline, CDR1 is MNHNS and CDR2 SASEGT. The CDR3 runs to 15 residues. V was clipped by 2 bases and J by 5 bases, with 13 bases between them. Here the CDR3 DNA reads TGTGCCAGCAGTGAAACGATTGGGGGGGATCAGCCCCAGCATTTT. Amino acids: CASSETIGGDQPQHF.

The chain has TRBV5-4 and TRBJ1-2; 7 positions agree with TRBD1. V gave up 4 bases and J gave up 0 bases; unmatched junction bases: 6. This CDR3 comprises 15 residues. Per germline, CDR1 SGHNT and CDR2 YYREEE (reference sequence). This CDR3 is CASSRQGGANYGYTF. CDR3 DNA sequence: TGTGCCAGCAGCCGACAGGGTGGAGCTAACTATGGCTACACCTTC.

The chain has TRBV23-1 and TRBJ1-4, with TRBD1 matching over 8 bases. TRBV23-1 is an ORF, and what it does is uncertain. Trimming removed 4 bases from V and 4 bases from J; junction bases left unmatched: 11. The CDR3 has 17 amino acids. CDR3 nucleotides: TGCGCCAGCAGTCTCCCTCCGACAGGGGAAGGTAATGAAAAACTGTTTTTT. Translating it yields CASSLPPTGEGNEKLFF.

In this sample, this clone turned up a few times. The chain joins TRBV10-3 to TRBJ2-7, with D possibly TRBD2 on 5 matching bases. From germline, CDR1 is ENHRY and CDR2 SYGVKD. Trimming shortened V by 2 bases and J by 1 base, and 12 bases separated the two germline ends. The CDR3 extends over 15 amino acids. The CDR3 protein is CAISEDGGYSYEQYF. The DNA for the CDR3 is TGTGCCATCAGTGAGGACGGAGGCTATTCCTACGAGCAGTACTTC.

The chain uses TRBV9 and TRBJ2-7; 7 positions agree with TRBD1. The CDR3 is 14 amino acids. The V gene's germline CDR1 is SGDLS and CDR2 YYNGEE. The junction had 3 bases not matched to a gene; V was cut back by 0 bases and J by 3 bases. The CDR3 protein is CASSVVPGGYEQYF. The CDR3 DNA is TGTGCCAGCAGCGTAGTCCCAGGGGGCTACGAGCAGTACTTC.

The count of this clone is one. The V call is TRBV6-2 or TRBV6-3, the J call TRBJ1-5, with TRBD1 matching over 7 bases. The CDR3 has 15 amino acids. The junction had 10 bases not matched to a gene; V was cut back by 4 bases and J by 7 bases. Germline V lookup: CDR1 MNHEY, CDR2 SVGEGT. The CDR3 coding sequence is TGTGCCAGCAGTTGGATACAGGGGTCAGAACAGCCCCAGCATTTT. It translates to CASSWIQGSEQPQHF.

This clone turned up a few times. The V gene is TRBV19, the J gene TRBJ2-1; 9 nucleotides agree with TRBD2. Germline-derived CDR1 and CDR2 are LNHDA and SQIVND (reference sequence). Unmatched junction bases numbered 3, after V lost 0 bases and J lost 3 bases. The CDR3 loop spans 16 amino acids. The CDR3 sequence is CASSIEAGGRYNEQFF. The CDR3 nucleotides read TGTGCCAGTAGTATAGAAGCGGGGGGACGCTACAATGAGCAGTTCTTC.

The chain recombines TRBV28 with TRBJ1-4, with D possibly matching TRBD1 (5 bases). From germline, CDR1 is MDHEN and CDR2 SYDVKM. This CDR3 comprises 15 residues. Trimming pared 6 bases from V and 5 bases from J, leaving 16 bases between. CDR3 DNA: TGTGCCAGCAGCTCCCCTGGGACTAGAAATGAAAAACTGTTTTTT. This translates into CASSSPGTRNEKLFF.

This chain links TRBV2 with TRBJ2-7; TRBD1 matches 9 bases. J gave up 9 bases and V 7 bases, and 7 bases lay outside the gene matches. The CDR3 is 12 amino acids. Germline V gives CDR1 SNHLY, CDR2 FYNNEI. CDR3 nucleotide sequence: TGTGCCAGCACCACAGGGGGCCCGACGCAGTACTTC. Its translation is CASTTGGPTQYF.

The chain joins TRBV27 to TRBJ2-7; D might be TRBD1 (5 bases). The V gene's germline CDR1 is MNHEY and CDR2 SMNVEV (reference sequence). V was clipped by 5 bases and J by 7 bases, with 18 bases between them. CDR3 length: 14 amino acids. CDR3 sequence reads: CASSLDMMWGEQYF. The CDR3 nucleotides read TGTGCCAGCAGTCTGGACATGATGTGGGGTGAGCAGTACTTC.

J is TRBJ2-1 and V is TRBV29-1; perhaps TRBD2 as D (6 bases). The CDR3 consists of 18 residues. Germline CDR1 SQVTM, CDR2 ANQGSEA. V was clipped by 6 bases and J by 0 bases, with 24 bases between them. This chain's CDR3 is CSVLRDSRFINSYNEQFF. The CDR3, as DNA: TGCAGCGTCCTCCGGGACTCCCGCTTTATCAACTCCTACAATGAGCAGTTCTTC.

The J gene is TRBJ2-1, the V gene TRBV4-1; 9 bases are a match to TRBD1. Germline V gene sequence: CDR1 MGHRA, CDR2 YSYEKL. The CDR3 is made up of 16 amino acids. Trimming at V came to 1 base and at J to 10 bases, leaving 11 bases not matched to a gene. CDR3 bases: TGCGCCAGCAGCCAAGGTGGGACAGGGACCTACCGGGAGCAGTTCTTC. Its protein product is CASSQGGTGTYREQFF.

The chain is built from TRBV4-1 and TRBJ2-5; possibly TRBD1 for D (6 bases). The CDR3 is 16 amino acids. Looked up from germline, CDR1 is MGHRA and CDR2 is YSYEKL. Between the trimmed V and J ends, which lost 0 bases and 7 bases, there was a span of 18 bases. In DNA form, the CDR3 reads TGCGCCAGCAGCCAAGATTGGGGGTTTCAGGGGTCGACCCAGTACTTC. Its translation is CASSQDWGFQGSTQYF.

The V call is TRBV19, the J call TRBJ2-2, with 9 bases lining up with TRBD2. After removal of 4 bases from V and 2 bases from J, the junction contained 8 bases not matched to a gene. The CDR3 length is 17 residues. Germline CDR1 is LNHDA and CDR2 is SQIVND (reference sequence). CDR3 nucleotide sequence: TGTGCCAGTAGTACCGATGGGACTAGCTTTAACACCGGGGAGCTGTTTTTT. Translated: CASSTDGTSFNTGELFF.

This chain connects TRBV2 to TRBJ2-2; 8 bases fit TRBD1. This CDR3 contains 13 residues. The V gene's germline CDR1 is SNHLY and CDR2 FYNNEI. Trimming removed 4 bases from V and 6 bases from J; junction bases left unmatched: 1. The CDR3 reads CASSGQGPGELFF. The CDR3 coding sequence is TGTGCCAGCAGTGGACAGGGGCCCGGGGAGCTGTTTTTT.